The sequence of this T cell receptor beta chain was determined in a study of shared clonotypes between healthy human individuals. V lost 4 bases, J lost 3 bases, and 18 bases lay in between. Germline values: CDR1 SGHVS, CDR2 FQNEAQ. CDR3 length equals 16 residues. Sequencing was performed with immunoSEQ multiplex PCR; in TCRdb, only in-frame clones are kept and a portion is missing. The data contain a few million clones, over 85% of them singletons. The sequenced sample consisted of naive CD4+ T cells sorted from blood. The subset here: CD45RA+ positively selected. The chain is built from TRBV7-8 and TRBJ1-1; D possibly corresponds to TRBD1 (5 bases). The sequence was obtained from a man aged 18 to 35 in good health. The CDR3 nucleotides are TGTGCCAGCAGCTCCGAGGGGTCAGGGTGGGACACTGAAGCTTTCTTT. This codes for CASSSEGSGWDTEAFF.